The source of this TCR beta chain is a study of blood T cells in healthy people across ages. Sample-barcoded 5' priming and a J-beta primer mix drove a second PCR of 7 to 11 cycles. TCRdb re-called the 5' RACE reads with MiXCR, one entry per CDR3 protein. The sample holds roughly 680,000 distinct CDR3 sequences; over 40% are singletons and the top ten take approximately 13%. A word on this clonotype: A much larger clonotype is one base distant, so this may be a read error.

This CDR3 spans 14 amino acids. In germline, CDR1 is MNHEY, CDR2 SVGAGI. The TCR sequence derives from an elderly woman in good health. Sequencing input: blood. V and J are TRBV6-5 and TRBJ2-7; no reliable D call. The CDR3 nucleotides are TGTGCCAGCAGGACGGATTTTAGCTCCTACGAGCAGCACTTC. Encoded protein: CASRTDFSSYEQHF.